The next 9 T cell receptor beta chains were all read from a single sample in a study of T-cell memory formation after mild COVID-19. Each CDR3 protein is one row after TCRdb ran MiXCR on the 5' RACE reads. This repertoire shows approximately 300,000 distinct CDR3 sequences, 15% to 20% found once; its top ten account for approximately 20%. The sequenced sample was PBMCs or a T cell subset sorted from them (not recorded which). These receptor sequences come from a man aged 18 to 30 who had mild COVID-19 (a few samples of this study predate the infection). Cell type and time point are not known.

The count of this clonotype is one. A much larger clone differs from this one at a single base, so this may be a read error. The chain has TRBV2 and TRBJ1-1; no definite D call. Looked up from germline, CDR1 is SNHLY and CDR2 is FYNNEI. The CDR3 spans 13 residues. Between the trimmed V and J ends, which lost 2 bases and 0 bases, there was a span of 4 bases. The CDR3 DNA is TGTGCCAGCAGTGAATTGGTGAACACTGAAGCTTTCTTT. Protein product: CASSELVNTEAFF. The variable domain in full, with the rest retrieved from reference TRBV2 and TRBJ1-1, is EPEVTQTPSHQVTQMGQEVILRCVPISNHLYFYWYRQILGQKVEFLVSFYNNEISEKSEIFDDQFSVERPDGSNFTLKIRSTKLEDSAMYFCASSELVNTEAFFGQGTRLTVV.

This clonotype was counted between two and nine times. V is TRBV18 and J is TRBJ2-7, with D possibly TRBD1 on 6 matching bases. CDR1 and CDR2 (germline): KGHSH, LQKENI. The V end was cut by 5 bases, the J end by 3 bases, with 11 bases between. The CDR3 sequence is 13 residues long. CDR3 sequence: CASSAPDSYEQYF. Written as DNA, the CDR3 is TGTGCCAGCTCAGCTCCGGACAGCTACGAGCAGTACTTC.

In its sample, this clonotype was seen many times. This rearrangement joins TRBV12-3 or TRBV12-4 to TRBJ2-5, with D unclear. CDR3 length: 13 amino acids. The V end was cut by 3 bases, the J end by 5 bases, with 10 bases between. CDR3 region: CASSFLAEETQYF. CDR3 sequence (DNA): TGTGCCAGCAGTTTCCTTGCCGAGGAGACCCAGTACTTC.

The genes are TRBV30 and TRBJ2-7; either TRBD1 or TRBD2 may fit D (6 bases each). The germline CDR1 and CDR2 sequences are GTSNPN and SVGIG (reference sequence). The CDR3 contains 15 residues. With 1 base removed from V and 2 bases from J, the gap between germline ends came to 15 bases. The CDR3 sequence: CAWSGAGGTAYEQYF. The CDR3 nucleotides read TGTGCCTGGAGTGGGGCCGGGGGCACCGCCTACGAGCAGTACTTC.

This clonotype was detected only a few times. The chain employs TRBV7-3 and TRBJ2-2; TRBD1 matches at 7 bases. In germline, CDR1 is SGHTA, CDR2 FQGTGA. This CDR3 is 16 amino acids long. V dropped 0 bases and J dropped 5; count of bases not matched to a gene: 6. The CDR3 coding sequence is TGTGCCAGCAGCTTAACGGGACAGAGAGGAACCGGGGAGCTGTTTTTT. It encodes CASSLTGQRGTGELFF.

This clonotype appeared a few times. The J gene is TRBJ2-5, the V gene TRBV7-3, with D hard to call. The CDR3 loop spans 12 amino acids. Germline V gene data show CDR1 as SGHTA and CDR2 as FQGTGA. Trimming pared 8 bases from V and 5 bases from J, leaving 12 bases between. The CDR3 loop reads CASGRMGETQYF. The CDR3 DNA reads TGTGCCAGCGGACGGATGGGGGAGACCCAGTACTTC.

The CDR3 DNA follows: TGTGCCAGCTGGGGAGCGGGACTAGCCAAAAACATTCAGTACTTC. Translated: CASWGAGLAKNIQYF. The rearrangement joins TRBV12-3 or TRBV12-4 to TRBJ2-4; TRBD2 matches at 7 bases. Losses at the gene ends were 8 bases for V and 0 bases for J; bases not matched to a gene: 7. The CDR3 is 15 amino acids.

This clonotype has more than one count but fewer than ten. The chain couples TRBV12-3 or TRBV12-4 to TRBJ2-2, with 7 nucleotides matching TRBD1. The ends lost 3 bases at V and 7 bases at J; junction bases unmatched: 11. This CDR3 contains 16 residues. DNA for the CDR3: TGTGCCAGCAGTTTTTGGGCAGGGGGAAAGGTCGGGGAGCTGTTTTTT. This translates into CASSFWAGGKVGELFF.

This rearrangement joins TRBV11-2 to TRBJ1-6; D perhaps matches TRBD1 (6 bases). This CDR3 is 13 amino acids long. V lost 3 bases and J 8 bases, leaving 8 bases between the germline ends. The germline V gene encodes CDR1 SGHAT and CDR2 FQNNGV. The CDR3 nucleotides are TGTGCCAGCAGCTTCGGGGGCGATTCACCCCTCCACTTT. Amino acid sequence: CASSFGGDSPLHF. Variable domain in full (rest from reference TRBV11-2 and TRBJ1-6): EAGVAQSPRYKIIEKRQSVAFWCNPISGHATLYWYQQILGQGPKLLIQFQNNGVVDDSQLPKDRFSAERLKGVDSTLKIQPAKLEDSAVYLCASSFGGDSPLHFGNGTRLTVT.